The rows below give T cell receptor beta chains drawn from one sample of a study of cytomegalovirus exposure and HLA in healthy donors. The protocol was immunoSEQ multiplex PCR, while the TCRdb copy is restricted to in-frame clones and leaves out a portion. The repertoire holds roughly 150,000 clones, with about 77% as singletons. Sequencing input: PBMCs. The source is a man aged 30-40 years in good health and CMV-seronegative. Each CDR3 is given with its conserved first and last residue. D genes are given only for firm matches. Not every row has a clone size; where given, it reads once, few, many or a size class.

v_call,clone_size,d_call,j_call,cdr3_aa,cdr3_nt
TRBV4-1,.,.,TRBJ2-7,CASSQGAQIWSEQYF,TGCGCCAGCAGCCAAGGGGCCCAGATTTGGTCCGAGCAGTACTTC
TRBV6-1,.,TRBD1,TRBJ2-7,CASSELDRGLDEQYF,TGTGCCAGCAGTGAACTGGACAGGGGGCTCGACGAGCAGTACTTC
TRBV13,.,TRBD1,TRBJ1-1,CASSTRQGTNTEAFF,TGTGCCAGCAGCACCCGACAGGGTACGAACACTGAAGCTTTCTTT
TRBV18,.,TRBD1,TRBJ2-1,CASSLGQGGNEQFF,TGTGCCAGCTCACTCGGACAGGGGGGCAATGAGCAGTTCTTC
TRBV4-3,few,.,TRBJ2-7,CASSQGFGLQSSYEQYF,TGCGCCAGCAGCCAAGGGTTTGGGCTCCAGAGCTCCTACGAGCAGTACTTC
TRBV4-3,.,.,TRBJ1-1,CASSQDQSLFEAFF,TGCGCCAGCAGCCAAGATCAAAGCCTTTTTGAAGCTTTCTTT
TRBV10-3,.,TRBD2,TRBJ2-7,CAITKGLAGGTNYEQYF,TGTGCCATCACTAAGGGACTAGCGGGAGGTACCAACTACGAGCAGTACTTC
TRBV25-1,.,TRBD1,TRBJ2-1,CASSVGQGIFYNEQFF,TGTGCCAGCAGTGTGGGACAGGGCATTTTTTATAATGAGCAGTTCTTC
TRBV28,.,TRBD1,TRBJ1-4,CASSSQGALGEKLFF,TGTGCCAGCAGTTCCCAGGGGGCGCTTGGTGAAAAACTGTTTTTT
TRBV7-2,.,.,TRBJ2-1,CASSSLGGVINEQFF,TGTGCCAGCTCCTCTTTGGGGGGAGTCATAAATGAGCAGTTCTTC
TRBV5-1,.,.,TRBJ1-1,CASSLVVQGPMNTEAFF,TGCGCCAGCAGCTTGGTCGTACAGGGCCCTATGAACACTGAAGCTTTCTTT
TRBV6-5,.,.,TRBJ2-3,CASRTQGGADTQYF,TGTGCCAGCAGAACACAGGGGGGGGCAGATACGCAGTATTTT
TRBV5-4,.,.,TRBJ2-7,CASSPGHNRQPYEQYF,TGTGCCAGCAGCCCCGGACACAACAGGCAGCCCTACGAGCAGTACTTC
TRBV11-2,.,TRBD1,TRBJ2-1,CASSLGPGTGDYNEQFF,TGTGCCAGCAGCTTAGGACCCGGGACAGGGGACTACAATGAGCAGTTCTTC
TRBV6-6,.,TRBD2,TRBJ2-1,CASLGGDEQFF,TGTGCCAGCCTCGGGGGGGATGAGCAGTTCTTC
TRBV9,few,.,TRBJ2-1,CASSVVSTGNEQFF,TGTGCCAGCAGCGTAGTTTCCACCGGTAATGAGCAGTTCTTC
TRBV6-5,once,TRBD2,TRBJ2-2,CASRTSGLGELFF,TGTGCCAGCAGGACTAGCGGGTTAGGGGAGCTGTTTTTT
TRBV21-1,.,.,TRBJ2-2,CASWRGRASAGELFF,TGTGCCAGCTGGAGAGGGAGGGCCTCGGCCGGGGAGCTGTTTTTT
TRBV30,once,.,TRBJ2-7,CAWSPRESFYEQYF,TGTGCCTGGAGTCCCCGGGAGAGCTTCTACGAGCAGTACTTC
TRBV28,.,TRBD1,TRBJ1-1,CASRTTGGSEAFF,TGTGCCAGCAGGACGACAGGGGGCTCTGAAGCTTTCTTT
TRBV19,.,TRBD1,TRBJ1-4,CASSMTGGIRTNEKLFF,TGTGCCAGTAGTATGACAGGGGGCATACGTACTAATGAAAAACTGTTTTTT
TRBV7-2,.,.,TRBJ1-1,CASSLGGLAAEAFF,TGTGCCAGCAGCTTGGGAGGTTTGGCGGCTGAAGCTTTCTTT
TRBV5-6,few,.,TRBJ2-2,CASSSGPQIAAANTGELFF,TGTGCCAGCAGCAGCGGGCCACAAATAGCCGCTGCGAACACCGGGGAGCTGTTTTTT
TRBV5-1,.,TRBD1,TRBJ1-4,CASSPPGTGNEKLFF,TGCGCCAGCAGTCCTCCCGGGACAGGGAATGAAAAACTGTTTTTT
TRBV6-6,.,.,TRBJ2-7,CASRGQGSEQYF,TGTGCCAGCAGAGGGCAGGGGTCCGAGCAGTACTTC
TRBV10-2,few,TRBD2,TRBJ2-4,CASSELAVAKNIQYF,TGCGCCAGCAGTGAACTAGCGGTGGCCAAAAACATTCAGTACTTC
TRBV10-2,.,TRBD1,TRBJ1-6,CASGGQGLGSPLHF,TGCGCCAGCGGAGGACAGGGTTTGGGTTCACCCCTCCACTTT
TRBV11-3,.,TRBD2,TRBJ2-7,CASAGGSDREQYF,TGTGCCAGCGCGGGGGGCTCGGATCGCGAGCAGTACTTC
TRBV4-3,.,TRBD2,TRBJ2-2,CASSQAGLAGAPNTGELFF,TGCGCCAGCAGCCAAGCTGGACTAGCGGGGGCCCCGAACACCGGGGAGCTGTTTTTT
TRBV7-8,.,TRBD2,TRBJ2-2,CASSARLAGAYWELFF,TGTGCCAGCAGCGCCAGACTAGCGGGCGCCTATTGGGAGCTGTTTTTT
TRBV2,.,TRBD2,TRBJ2-7,CASSEVGLAVSAYEQYF,TGTGCCAGCAGTGAAGTCGGACTAGCGGTATCCGCCTACGAGCAGTACTTC
TRBV7-9,.,.,TRBJ2-3,CASSLAQIDTQYF,TGTGCCAGCAGCTTAGCCCAGATAGATACGCAGTATTTT
TRBV5-6,once,TRBD1,TRBJ1-5,CASSLAGTGGGNQPQHF,TGTGCCAGCAGCTTGGCGGGGACAGGGGGCGGGAATCAGCCCCAGCATTTT
TRBV7-9,.,.,TRBJ2-3,CASSILWAGLDTQYF,TGTGCCAGCAGCATTCTCTGGGCAGGGTTAGATACGCAGTATTTT
TRBV6-5,.,TRBD1,TRBJ2-7,CASSTPQGASGEQYF,TGTGCCAGCAGTACCCCACAGGGGGCGTCGGGTGAGCAGTACTTC
TRBV18,.,.,TRBJ1-2,CASSGATNYGYTF,TGTGCCAGCTCAGGGGCCACTAACTATGGCTACACCTTC
TRBV10-3,.,.,TRBJ2-2,CAISESGHTGELFF,TGTGCCATCAGTGAGTCGGGGCACACCGGGGAGCTGTTTTTT
TRBV28,once,TRBD2,TRBJ2-5,CATEVGGETQYF,TGTGCCACCGAGGTGGGGGGGGAGACCCAGTACTTC
TRBV21-1,.,.,TRBJ1-2,CASSKLGGGQGTSYGRGYTF,TGTGCCAGCAGCAAATTGGGGGGGGGACAGGGGACCTCCTATGGCCGAGGCTACACCTTC
TRBV4-3,once,TRBD1,TRBJ2-1,CASSQAGQGLYNEQFF,TGCGCCAGCAGCCAAGCAGGACAGGGCCTCTACAATGAGCAGTTCTTC
TRBV19,.,TRBD1,TRBJ2-1,CASSQLSGQGAYNEQFF,TGTGCCAGTAGCCAGTTATCGGGACAGGGGGCTTACAATGAGCAGTTCTTC
TRBV5-6,few,.,TRBJ2-2,CASSLAGTSLAGELFF,TGTGCCAGCAGCTTGGCCGGGACATCTTTGGCTGGGGAGCTGTTTTTT
TRBV28,.,TRBD1,TRBJ2-7,CASSPTGTSYEQYF,TGTGCCAGCAGCCCGACAGGGACCTCCTACGAGCAGTACTTC
TRBV19,.,.,TRBJ1-2,CASSLYRVGNYGYTF,TGTGCCAGTAGTCTCTACAGGGTGGGGAACTATGGCTACACCTTC
TRBV11-3,.,.,TRBJ2-1,CASSPGISTSYNEQFF,TGTGCCAGCAGCCCGGGGATTTCCACCTCCTACAATGAGCAGTTCTTC
TRBV5-6,.,.,TRBJ2-1,CASSLGAVRVGNEQFF,TGTGCCAGCAGCTTGGGGGCGGTCAGGGTGGGAAATGAGCAGTTCTTC
TRBV4-3,.,TRBD1,TRBJ2-2,CASSRGTNRGNTGELFF,TGCGCCAGCAGCCGAGGGACGAACAGGGGGAACACCGGGGAGCTGTTTTTT
TRBV4-2,.,TRBD2,TRBJ2-1,CASSQEPGLVNEQFF,TGTGCCAGCAGCCAAGAACCGGGACTAGTGAATGAGCAGTTCTTC
TRBV7-2,.,.,TRBJ1-3,CASSNAGSGNTIYF,TGTGCCAGCAGTAATGCCGGCTCTGGAAACACCATATATTTT
TRBV5-1,once,TRBD1,TRBJ1-4,CASSLTGVSEKLFF,TGCGCCAGCAGCTTGACAGGGGTTTCTGAAAAACTGTTTTTT
TRBV5-6,.,TRBD1,TRBJ1-6,CASIRTGGNSPLHF,TGTGCCAGCATCCGGACAGGAGGTAATTCACCCCTCCACTTT
TRBV9,.,.,TRBJ2-4,CASSRGGSLAKNIQYF,TGTGCCAGCAGCCGAGGGGGATCCTTAGCCAAAAACATTCAGTACTTC
TRBV6-5,.,.,TRBJ1-6,CASSYLDTLNSPLHF,TGTGCCAGCAGTTACCTGGACACTCTAAATTCACCCCTCCACTTT